These 26 T cell receptor beta chains originate from one sample sequenced in a study of cytomegalovirus exposure and HLA in healthy donors. Use of 60 Vbeta and 13 Jbeta primers characterized the PCR. The method was immunoSEQ multiplex PCR; TCRdb's version includes in-frame clones alone and lacks a portion of them. The sample shows about 73,000 clones, 65% to 80% of them seen only once. The sample taken for sequencing was PBMCs. The receptors here all came from a man between 65 and 80 years old in good health and CMV-seronegative.

The chain has TRBV19 and TRBJ1-5; D possibly corresponds to TRBD1 (5 bases). V lost 3 bases to trimming and J lost 6 bases, with 12 bases between them. The CDR3 is made up of 14 amino acids. Germline V lookup: CDR1 LNHDA, CDR2 SQIVND (reference sequence). DNA of the CDR3: TGTGCCAGTAGTATTAACAGGAGGGTTCAGCCCCAGCATTTT. Its protein is CASSINRRVQPQHF.

V gene TRBV19 combines with J gene TRBJ2-5, with D possibly matching TRBD2 (5 bases). The CDR3 totals 14 residues. In germline, CDR1 is LNHDA, CDR2 SQIVND (reference sequence). Trimming removed 10 bases at V and 3 bases at J, with 18 bases between. CDR3 residues: CATRASRSKETQYF. In DNA form, the CDR3 reads TGTGCCACGAGGGCCAGCCGCTCAAAAGAGACCCAGTACTTC.

This chain joins TRBV7-2 and TRBJ2-4; 12 bases align to TRBD2. Germline V gene sequence: CDR1 SGHTA, CDR2 FQGNSA. This CDR3 has 14 residues. V lost 4 bases to trimming and J lost 8 bases; unmatched junction nucleotides: 3. CDR3 sequence (DNA): TGTGCCAGCAGCTGGCGACTAGCGGGAGACATTCAGTACTTC. Protein product: CASSWRLAGDIQYF. Full variable domain (rest looked up from reference TRBV7-2 and TRBJ2-4): GAGVSQSPSNKVTEKGKDVELRCDPISGHTALYWYRQSLGQGLEFLIYFQGNSAPDKSGLPSDRFSAERTGGSVSTLTIQRTQQEDSAVYLCASSWRLAGDIQYFGAGTRLSVL.

This clone occurred once. This chain uses TRBV5-5 with TRBJ2-5; 9 positions match TRBD1. The V and J ends lost 4 bases and 5 bases, in that order; junction bases with no gene match: 6. Germline values: CDR1 SGHKS, CDR2 YYEKEE (reference sequence). This CDR3 is 14 amino acids long. The CDR3: CASSAWTGDETQYF. CDR3 DNA sequence: TGTGCCAGCAGCGCATGGACAGGGGACGAGACCCAGTACTTC.

The chain combines TRBV5-6 with TRBJ2-6, with D possibly being TRBD1 (6 bases). CDR3 length equals 18 residues. V was pared by 1 base and J by 3 bases, with 17 bases between. CDR1 is SGHDT and CDR2 is YYEEEE in the germline V gene. The DNA of the CDR3 is TGTGCCAGCAGCTTGTTGGGATCAGGGGCGAGTGGGGCCAACGTCCTGACTTTC. Translation: CASSLLGSGASGANVLTF.

The J gene is TRBJ1-3, the V gene TRBV19; TRBD1 might be the D (5 bases). Germline CDR1 LNHDA, CDR2 SQIVND (reference sequence). The CDR3 is 17 amino acids. V was clipped by 5 bases and J by 3 bases, with 20 bases between them. The DNA for the CDR3 is TGTGCCAGTAGTCCCGGACAACTCCCCGATTTTGGAAACACCATATATTTT. This sequence encodes CASSPGQLPDFGNTIYF.

The rearrangement joins TRBV6-4 to TRBJ2-3, with 7 nucleotides matching TRBD2. This CDR3 has 16 amino acids. Looked up from germline, CDR1 is MRHNA and CDR2 is SNTAGT. The V and J ends lost 0 bases and 1 base, in that order; junction bases with no gene match: 4. CDR3 coding DNA: TGTGCCAGCAGTGACTCGCGCGGGGGTGGCACAGATACGCAGTATTTT. This encodes CASSDSRGGGTDTQYF.

About this clone: One end of the junction varies from germline; a read error may be responsible. The chain combines TRBV7-9 with TRBJ2-7, with D unclear. CDR3 length equals 11 residues. Germline lookup yields CDR1 SEHNR and CDR2 FQNEAQ (reference sequence). CDR3 sequence: CSSSSGYEQYF. The CDR3 nucleotides are TGTTCCAGCAGCTCAGGATACGAGCAGTACTTC. Combining the CDR3 with reference TRBV7-9 and TRBJ2-7 gives the whole variable domain DTGVSQNPRHKITKRGQNVTFRCDPISEHNRLYWYRQTLGQGPEFLTYFQNEAQLEKSRLLSDRFSAERPKGSFSTLEIQRTEQGDSAMYLCSSSSGYEQYFGPGTRLTVT.

In DNA form, the CDR3 reads TGTGCCAGCAGTGAATGGTCTAGCGGGAGCGCTCTCTACGAGCAGTACTTC. This translates into CASSEWSSGSALYEQYF. The chain is built from TRBV25-1 and TRBJ2-7; 10 bases match TRBD2. The CDR3 sequence is 17 residues long. Trimming removed 1 base from V and 3 bases from J; junction bases left unmatched: 9. The germline gives CDR1 MGHDK, CDR2 SYGVNS.

The chain carries TRBV19 and TRBJ2-2; the D is unclear. Germline V lookup: CDR1 LNHDA, CDR2 SQIVND (reference sequence). The V gene lost 6 bases and the J gene lost 1 base, with 12 bases spanning the gap. This CDR3 is built from 15 residues. As DNA, the CDR3 is TGTGCCAGTAGCCCCGTATGGAGGAACACCGGGGAGCTGTTTTTT. This codes for CASSPVWRNTGELFF.

This clone was observed once. This rearrangement joins TRBV7-2 to TRBJ2-5, with D perhaps matching TRBD2 (5 bases). Germline values: CDR1 SGHTA, CDR2 FQGNSA. V lost 0 bases to trimming and J lost 1 base, with 6 bases between them. There are 14 residues in the CDR3. The DNA of the CDR3 is TGTGCCAGCAGCTTAGCGGGGAGCCAAGAGACCCAGTACTTC. The encoded protein is CASSLAGSQETQYF.

On this clone itself: A junction end diverges from the germline sequence, so it may reflect a read error. The V and J genes are TRBV19 and TRBJ2-1; no definite D call. The CDR3 is 15 residues long. Looked up from germline, CDR1 is LNHDA and CDR2 is SQIVND (reference sequence). The CDR3 reads CASSLESVPYNEQFF. CDR3 bases: TGTGCCAGTAGTCTAGAGTCCGTCCCCTACAATGAGCAGTTCTTC.

The chain has TRBV7-2 and TRBJ1-1, with D possibly being TRBD1 (5 bases). CDR1 is SGHTA, CDR2 FQGNSA, per germline. The germline V and J ends were trimmed by 4 bases and 5 bases, with 14 bases remaining between them. This CDR3 is built from 14 residues. CDR3 DNA: TGTGCCAGCAGCTCCTGGGGGGGGAGGACTGAAGCTTTCTTT. Translating it yields CASSSWGGRTEAFF.

Remarks on this clone: Relative to the germline gene, one junction end is altered; a read error may explain this. Other DNA sequences within the sample encode an identical CDR3. V is TRBV7-2 and J is TRBJ1-2; D unclear. CDR1 SGHTA and CDR2 FQGNSA come from the germline V gene. CDR3 length: 17 amino acids. The CDR3, as DNA: TGTGCCAGCAGCTTCACTTGGTCCCAAGACGGGTCATATGGTTACACCTTC. This codes for CASSFTWSQDGSYGYTF.

The chain couples TRBV7-9 to TRBJ2-5; TRBD2 matches 7 bases. The germline gives CDR1 SEHNR, CDR2 FQNEAQ (reference sequence). V lost 2 bases to trimming and J lost 5 bases; unmatched junction nucleotides: 8. The length of the CDR3 is 15 residues. CDR3 region: CASSLHLAEMETQYF. The DNA for the CDR3 is TGTGCCAGCAGCTTACACCTAGCGGAGATGGAGACCCAGTACTTC.

The rearrangement joins TRBV29-1 to TRBJ1-1; 7 bases map to TRBD1. The CDR3 covers 15 residues. Looked up from germline, CDR1 is SQVTM and CDR2 is ANQGSEA. The trim removed 5 bases at V and 1 base at J, leaving 10 bases unmatched. The CDR3 DNA follows: TGCAGCGTTCACGGGGCAGGGGGAGAGAACACTGAAGCTTTCTTT. Protein product: CSVHGAGGENTEAFF.

The J gene is TRBJ2-7, the V gene TRBV14; D is ambiguous. The germline CDR1 and CDR2 sequences are SGHDN and FVKESK. This CDR3 comprises 13 residues. The germline V and J ends were trimmed by 8 bases and 2 bases, with 13 bases remaining between them. The CDR3 spells CASGGGNTYEQYF. The CDR3 DNA follows: TGTGCCAGCGGCGGCGGTAACACCTACGAGCAGTACTTC. The whole variable domain, remainder taken from reference TRBV14 and TRBJ2-7, is EAGVTQFPSHSVIEKGQTVTLRCDPISGHDNLYWYRRVMGKEIKFLLHFVKESKQDESGMPNNRFLAERTGGTYSTLKVQPAELEDSGVYFCASGGGNTYEQYFGPGTRLTVT.

The chain links TRBV11-2 to TRBJ2-3; 14 nucleotides agree with TRBD2. The CDR3 length is 16 residues. V lost 3 bases to trimming and J lost 4 bases; unmatched junction nucleotides: 3. In germline, CDR1 is SGHAT, CDR2 FQNNGV. The CDR3 reads CASSLRLAGGPDTQYF. The CDR3 DNA sequence: TGTGCCAGCAGCTTGCGACTAGCGGGGGGGCCAGATACGCAGTATTTT.

The chain couples TRBV14 to TRBJ2-2; D not resolved. CDR1 and CDR2 (germline): SGHDN, FVKESK. Trimming shortened V by 4 bases and J by 7 bases, and 16 bases separated the two germline ends. The CDR3 runs to 15 residues. For the CDR3, the DNA is TGTGCCAGCAGCCTCATGGTTCGACGAGGCGGGGAGCTGTTTTTT. It codes for CASSLMVRRGGELFF.

The V and J genes are TRBV25-1 and TRBJ1-6; no clear D. Trimming pared 5 bases from V and 6 bases from J, leaving 5 bases between. CDR1 is MGHDK, CDR2 SYGVNS, per germline. There are 12 residues in the CDR3. This CDR3 is CASSRGNSPLHF. CDR3 in DNA: TGTGCCAGCAGTCGAGGTAATTCACCCCTCCACTTT.

V is TRBV28 and J is TRBJ1-4; tentatively, D is TRBD1 (5 bases). Germline lookup yields CDR1 MDHEN and CDR2 SYDVKM. The CDR3 is made up of 13 amino acids. With 7 bases removed from V and 5 bases from J, the gap between germline ends came to 11 bases. As DNA, the CDR3 is TGTGCCAGCAATGGGGGGGGAAATGAAAAACTGTTTTTT. Its protein product is CASNGGGNEKLFF.

The rearrangement joins TRBV30 to TRBJ2-2, with D possibly being TRBD1 (6 bases). The germline V and J ends were trimmed by 5 bases and 1 base, with 11 bases remaining between them. The CDR3 totals 14 residues. CDR1 is GTSNPN and CDR2 is SVGIG in the germline V gene (reference sequence). CDR3: CAWGGQLNTGELFF. The CDR3, as DNA: TGTGCCTGGGGTGGACAGCTGAACACCGGGGAGCTGTTTTTT.

The chain joins TRBV1 to TRBJ2-1; TRBD2 was called by the table and not checked on the DNA. TRBV1 is a recognized pseudogene. The CDR3 is 14 amino acids. The CDR3 bases are TGCACCGTAATTATCGGGAGCTCCTACAATGAGCAGTTCTTC. It translates to CTVIIGSSYNEQFF.

This clone was counted between two and nine times. The V and J genes are TRBV10-3 and TRBJ1-5; D is unresolved. Germline V gene lookup returns CDR1 ENHRY and CDR2 SYGVKD. The CDR3 length is 13 residues. Deletions cut 0 bases from V and 11 bases from J, with 11 bases between. The CDR3 nucleotides are TGTGCCATCAGTGAGTCGGAGGGCACAGCCCAGCATTTT. The encoded protein is CAISESEGTAQHF.

The rearrangement uses TRBV27 and TRBJ1-4; 7 positions match TRBD1. Germline V gives CDR1 MNHEY, CDR2 SMNVEV (reference sequence). V trimming: 6 bases; J trimming: 8 bases; junction bases outside the gene matches: 3. This CDR3 spans 12 amino acids. In DNA, the CDR3 is TGTGCCAGCAGGACAGGGCGGGAAAAACTGTTTTTT. Amino acids: CASRTGREKLFF.

The chain couples TRBV7-2 to TRBJ2-5; 9 nucleotides line up with TRBD1. The end of the DNA aligns better with TRBJ2-7, so the J call may be wrong. Per germline, CDR1 SGHTA and CDR2 FQGNSA. The CDR3 extends over 13 amino acids. The CDR3 reads CASSYGTGNEQYF. The CDR3 DNA reads TGTGCCAGCAGCTATGGGACAGGGAACGAGCAGTACTTC.